One and the same sample provided the 30 T cell receptor beta chains below, sequenced in a study of T cell repertoires in cytomegalovirus infection. TCRdb redid the calling of the reads with MiXCR, one entry per CDR3 protein. The sample includes 300,000 to 400,000 distinct CDR3 sequences, 15% to 20% of them seen just once. Sequencing used PBMCs. These receptors were collected from a human donor in good health (CMV status not recorded). Some clones in this sample may be carry-over from other donors' samples.

V is TRBV7-2 and J is TRBJ1-4; no clear D gene. The CDR3 contains 14 residues. Germline CDR1 SGHTA, CDR2 FQGNSA. V lost 5 bases to trimming and J lost 10 bases, with 17 bases between them. This CDR3 is CASSPVRADGKLFF. In nucleotides, the CDR3 is TGTGCCAGCAGCCCCGTTCGGGCAGATGGAAAACTGTTTTTT.

This clonotype was seen only a few times. The chain joins TRBV12-3 or TRBV12-4 to TRBJ2-3; 11 positions match TRBD2. Trimming cost V 5 bases and J 4 bases; bases outside gene matches: 8. The CDR3 spans 16 residues. The CDR3 spells CASSTTSGSGADTQYF. In DNA form, the CDR3 reads TGTGCCAGCAGTACCACTAGCGGGAGTGGGGCAGATACGCAGTATTTT.

The V gene is TRBV29-1, the J gene TRBJ2-7, with no clear D. The CDR3 sequence is 11 residues long. The V and J ends lost 6 bases and 3 bases respectively, with 9 bases between them. The germline V gene encodes CDR1 SQVTM and CDR2 ANQGSEA. Here the CDR3 reads CSVAKNYEQYF. In DNA form, the CDR3 reads TGCAGCGTGGCGAAGAACTACGAGCAGTACTTC.

The V gene is TRBV15, the J gene TRBJ2-7; no reliable D call. Germline V CDR1 and CDR2: LNHNV, YYDKDF (reference sequence). This CDR3 has 13 amino acids. Trimming left V 7 bases short and J 5 bases short, with 15 bases between. DNA of the CDR3: TGTGCCACCATTGATACACGATTCCACGAGCAGTACTTC. It is translated as CATIDTRFHEQYF.

The V call is TRBV5-5, the J call TRBJ2-7, with D possibly TRBD2 on 6 matching bases. The CDR3 runs to 15 residues. Germline V gene sequence: CDR1 SGHKS, CDR2 YYEKEE (reference sequence). V dropped 1 base and J dropped 0 bases, with 11 bases sitting between them. CDR3 sequence: CASSLSGTSSYEQYF. The CDR3 nucleotides are TGTGCCAGCAGCTTGTCCGGGACTTCCTCCTACGAGCAGTACTTC.

Points on this clonotype: It may be a read error: a sequence one base away is much more abundant. The chain is built from TRBV10-3 and TRBJ2-6; no clear D. CDR3 size: 15 residues. In germline, CDR1 is ENHRY, CDR2 SYGVKD. The CDR3, as DNA: TGTGCCATCGGTGAACGGGCTACTGGGGCCAACGTCCTGACTTTC. It specifies CAIGERATGANVLTF.

The rearrangement links TRBV18 to TRBJ2-2; 7 positions match TRBD1. Germline CDR1 and CDR2: KGHSH and LQKENI. The CDR3 has 15 amino acids. Trimming cost V 4 bases and J 2 bases; bases outside gene matches: 4. CDR3 in amino acids: CASSRGTANTGELFF. DNA for the CDR3: TGTGCCAGCTCACGGGGGACAGCCAACACCGGGGAGCTGTTTTTT.

This rearrangement joins TRBV12-3 or TRBV12-4 to TRBJ1-5; TRBD1 might be the D (5 bases). Trimming removed 2 bases at V and 6 bases at J, with 14 bases between. The CDR3 contains 15 residues. CDR3 protein: CASSLFFGGSQPQHF. In nucleotides, the CDR3 is TGTGCCAGCAGTTTATTCTTTGGGGGAAGTCAGCCCCAGCATTTT.

This clonotype showed up many times. The chain is built from TRBV12-5 and TRBJ1-5, with 7 bases aligning to TRBD1. Germline V gene data show CDR1 as LGHNT and CDR2 as FRNRAP. The length of the CDR3 is 16 residues. The V segment lost 9 bases and the J segment 4 bases; nucleotides outside the gene matches: 15. Here the CDR3 DNA reads TGTGCTAGGACCCCGGGTGAGGGACAGAAAAATCAGCCCCAGCATTTT. Translated, it gives CARTPGEGQKNQPQHF.

This chain uses TRBV2 with TRBJ1-2, with D possibly matching TRBD1 (5 bases). Trimming shortened V by 9 bases and J by 1 base, and 21 bases separated the two germline ends. Germline CDR1 is SNHLY and CDR2 is FYNNEI. The length of the CDR3 is 16 residues. The CDR3 DNA follows: TGTGCCAGAGCCGGGGGAGTACAGACCCATAACTATGGCTACACCTTC. Its protein product is CARAGGVQTHNYGYTF. Looking up the rest from reference TRBV2 and TRBJ1-2 gives the full variable domain: EPEVTQTPSHQVTQMGQEVILRCVPISNHLYFYWYRQILGQKVEFLVSFYNNEISEKSEIFDDQFSVERPDGSNFTLKIRSTKLEDSAMYFCARAGGVQTHNYGYTFGSGTRLTVV.

CDR3 region: CAISDSRTGNEKLFF. The CDR3 nucleotides read TGTGCCATCAGTGATTCGCGGACAGGGAATGAAAAACTGTTTTTT. V is TRBV10-3 and J is TRBJ1-4; TRBD1 matches at 8 bases. The length of the CDR3 is 15 residues. V lost 3 bases to trimming and J lost 5 bases; unmatched junction nucleotides: 5. Per germline, CDR1 ENHRY and CDR2 SYGVKD.

This clonotype was recorded many times. V and J are TRBV7-2 and TRBJ2-6; D gene ambiguous. The CDR3 has 15 amino acids. With 1 base removed from V and 4 bases from J, the gap between germline ends came to 8 bases. Germline V CDR1 and CDR2: SGHTA, FQGNSA. For the CDR3, the DNA is TGTGCCAGCAGCTTAGTCCGAACAGGGGCCAACGTCCTGACTTTC. Amino acid sequence: CASSLVRTGANVLTF.

This clonotype was counted ten times or more. The J gene is TRBJ2-3, the V gene TRBV7-2; D might be TRBD2 (5 bases). The V gene lost 0 bases and the J gene lost 4 bases, with 8 bases spanning the gap. CDR1 and CDR2 (germline): SGHTA, FQGNSA. The CDR3 is 14 residues long. The CDR3 coding sequence is TGTGCCAGCAGCTTAGCCGGGAACTCAGATACGCAGTATTTT. Translation gives CASSLAGNSDTQYF.

This clonotype has just a few counts. The chain employs TRBV6-6 and TRBJ2-5; D perhaps matches TRBD1 (6 bases). V was clipped by 5 bases and J by 2 bases, with 15 bases between them. Germline V gene data show CDR1 as MNHNY and CDR2 as SVGAGI (reference sequence). The CDR3 has 15 residues. The CDR3 DNA reads as TGTGCCAGCAGTGCGACAGGTATCCGGCAAGAGACCCAGTACTTC. This codes for CASSATGIRQETQYF.

This clonotype was seen a few times. This sequence joins TRBV11-2 and TRBJ2-5; 7 nucleotides agree with TRBD1. The CDR3 has 17 amino acids. Germline CDR1 and CDR2: SGHAT and FQNNGV. The ends lost 5 bases at V and 5 bases at J; junction bases unmatched: 17. The CDR3: CASSTYRDRVGVETQYF. For the CDR3, the DNA is TGTGCCAGCAGCACCTACCGGGACAGAGTCGGGGTGGAGACCCAGTACTTC.

This clonotype came up once. The genes are TRBV29-1 and TRBJ2-7, with TRBD2 as a possible D gene (6 bases). The V gene's germline CDR1 is SQVTM and CDR2 ANQGSEA. The CDR3 runs to 11 residues. Trimming took 7 bases from V and 7 from J, leaving 14 bases between them. For the CDR3, the DNA is TGCAGCGGTGGGACTTGGGTAGAGCAGTACTTC. Amino acids: CSGGTWVEQYF.

The chain uses TRBV19 and TRBJ2-5, with 8 nucleotides matching TRBD1. CDR3 length equals 16 residues. Losses at the gene ends were 6 bases for V and 5 bases for J; bases not matched to a gene: 14. CDR1 is LNHDA and CDR2 is SQIVND in the germline V gene (reference sequence). CDR3 protein: CASRAGQGHLFETQYF. In nucleotides, the CDR3 is TGTGCCAGTAGGGCCGGACAGGGTCACCTTTTCGAGACCCAGTACTTC. Full variable domain (outside the CDR3, taken from reference TRBV19 and TRBJ2-5): DGGITQSPKYLFRKEGQNVTLSCEQNLNHDAMYWYRQDPGQGLRLIYYSQIVNDFQKGDIAEGYSVSREKKESFPLTVTSAQKNPTAFYLCASRAGQGHLFETQYFGPGTRLLVL.

This clonotype was seen ten or more times. The rearrangement joins TRBV7-2 to TRBJ1-4; D remains ambiguous. Between the trimmed V and J ends, which lost 0 bases and 8 bases, there was a span of 7 bases. Germline CDR1 and CDR2: SGHTA and FQGNSA. This CDR3 spans 13 amino acids. Written as DNA, the CDR3 is TGTGCCAGCAGCTTAGCGAGGCGGGAAAAACTGTTTTTT. The encoded protein is CASSLARREKLFF. Filled out from reference TRBV7-2 and TRBJ1-4, the complete variable domain reads GAGVSQSPSNKVTEKGKDVELRCDPISGHTALYWYRQSLGQGLEFLIYFQGNSAPDKSGLPSDRFSAERTGGSVSTLTIQRTQQEDSAVYLCASSLARREKLFFGSGTQLSVL.

This clonotype was detected many times. The chain carries TRBV11-2 and TRBJ1-5; the D gene is possibly TRBD1 (5 bases). The germline V and J ends were trimmed by 3 bases and 5 bases, with 14 bases remaining between them. The V gene's germline CDR1 is SGHAT and CDR2 FQNNGV. This CDR3 is 15 amino acids long. CDR3 sequence: CASSLRGQKDQPQHF. In DNA form, the CDR3 reads TGTGCCAGCAGCTTGAGGGGCCAAAAGGATCAGCCCCAGCATTTT.

At least ten counts were recorded for this clonotype. The genes are TRBV4-2 and TRBJ1-2, with 7 bases lining up with TRBD1. CDR1 is LGHNA, CDR2 YNFKEQ, per germline. V lost 0 bases to trimming and J lost 5 bases; unmatched junction nucleotides: 12. CDR3 size: 17 residues. The DNA of the CDR3 is TGTGCCAGCAGCCAAGATGCGCCGACAGGGAATAATTATGGCTACACCTTC. Translation: CASSQDAPTGNNYGYTF.

The table lists this clonotype with many counts. The chain links TRBV7-2 to TRBJ2-1; 12 bases fit TRBD2. The CDR3 sequence is 15 residues long. Germline V gene lookup returns CDR1 SGHTA and CDR2 FQGNSA. With 1 base clipped from V and 7 bases from J, the junction kept 2 bases outside the gene matches. CDR3: CASSLVTSGRNEQFF. In DNA, the CDR3 is TGTGCCAGCAGCTTAGTGACTAGCGGGAGAAATGAGCAGTTCTTC.

This clonotype appeared a few times. The J gene is TRBJ1-6, the V gene TRBV6-1; D is uncertain. This CDR3 region has 16 residues. Looked up from germline, CDR1 is MNHNS and CDR2 is SASEGT. V dropped 3 bases and J dropped 0 bases, with 9 bases sitting between them. The CDR3 spells CASSETSSSYNSPLHF. CDR3 coding DNA: TGTGCCAGCAGTGAGACATCGAGCTCCTATAATTCACCCCTCCACTTT.

This chain uses TRBV23-1 with TRBJ2-7, with a tentative D call TRBD2 (5 bases). TRBV23-1 is an ORF, with its function uncertain. This CDR3 is 16 amino acids long. The V and J ends lost 7 bases and 5 bases respectively, with 24 bases between them. CDR3: CASNPGREGNLHEQYF. CDR3 DNA sequence: TGCGCCAGCAACCCGGGCCGGGAAGGTAATCTGCACGAGCAGTACTTC.

This clonotype was detected only a few times. V is TRBV2 and J is TRBJ2-7, with 7 bases lining up with TRBD1. The germline CDR1 and CDR2 sequences are SNHLY and FYNNEI. Unmatched junction bases numbered 6, after V lost 4 bases and J lost 0 bases. The length of the CDR3 is 15 residues. In nucleotides, the CDR3 is TGTGCCAGCAGTGTCTGGCAGGGGGACTCCTACGAGCAGTACTTC. Encoded protein: CASSVWQGDSYEQYF.

In its sample, this clonotype was seen many times. The CDR3 DNA sequence: TGTGCCACAACGCATCGGGGTCCTTACGTCGGGGCCCAGTACTTC. It yields the protein CATTHRGPYVGAQYF. The rearrangement uses TRBV2 and TRBJ2-5; possible D gene TRBD2, 5 bases. The germline CDR1 and CDR2 sequences are SNHLY and FYNNEI. The ends were cut back, 10 bases at V and 9 bases at J, with 27 bases in the middle. The CDR3 runs 15 residues.

The chain is built from TRBV2 and TRBJ1-4; D gene unclear. V dropped 8 bases and J dropped 7 bases, with 5 bases sitting between them. The CDR3 covers 10 residues. In germline, CDR1 is SNHLY, CDR2 FYNNEI. CDR3 bases: TGTGCCAGCCGAATTGAAAAACTGTTTTTT. Its translation: CASRIEKLFF.

This clonotype was found many times. J is TRBJ2-5 and V is TRBV29-1; maybe TRBD1 (5 bases). Trimming removed 4 bases at V and 4 bases at J, with 13 bases between. The CDR3 length is 13 residues. CDR1 is SQVTM and CDR2 is ANQGSEA in the germline V gene. The CDR3 loop is CSVAALGRETQYF. DNA for the CDR3: TGCAGCGTTGCGGCTCTGGGGCGAGAGACCCAGTACTTC.

This chain joins TRBV19 and TRBJ1-1; D is undetermined. CDR3 length equals 12 residues. Germline-derived CDR1 and CDR2 are LNHDA and SQIVND (reference sequence). Between the trimmed V and J ends, which lost 8 bases and 4 bases, there was a span of 11 bases. In DNA form, the CDR3 reads TGTGCCAGTGACGGATTCGGCACTGAAGCTTTCTTT. Encoded protein: CASDGFGTEAFF.

This clonotype was recorded many times. The V gene is TRBV6-1, the J gene TRBJ1-5; D gene unclear. Germline-derived CDR1 and CDR2 are MNHNS and SASEGT. The CDR3 has 14 residues. V lost 7 bases and J lost 1, with 11 bases in between. DNA for the CDR3: TGTGCCAGCACCTTGAGAGGAAGCAATCAGCCCCAGCATTTT. Encoded protein: CASTLRGSNQPQHF.

This clonotype showed up just a few times. The chain uses TRBV7-8 and TRBJ2-7; TRBD1 agrees at 8 bases. The germline V gene encodes CDR1 SGHVS and CDR2 FQNEAQ. Trimming cost V 3 bases and J 2 bases; bases outside gene matches: 12. The CDR3 runs to 17 residues. In nucleotides, the CDR3 is TGTGCCAGCAGCTTGGGGACAGGAGGGGGGTTCCCCTACGAGCAGTACTTC. It specifies CASSLGTGGGFPYEQYF.